What follows are 3 T cell receptor beta chains derived from one specimen sequenced in a study of CD8 T cells in ankylosing spondylitis. TCRdb called the 5' RACE reads again in MiXCR, with one record for every CDR3 protein. In the table there are roughly 200,000 distinct CDR3 sequences, roughly 26% of which are singletons. The sequenced material came from blood, either unsorted or a sorted T cell fraction (not recorded which). These receptors all stem from a male donor with ankylosing spondylitis or in good health (not recorded which).

This chain links TRBV20-1 with TRBJ2-4, with TRBD2 matching over 10 bases. Germline loops: CDR1 DFQATT, CDR2 SNEGSKA (reference sequence). The CDR3 consists of 18 residues. Losses at the gene ends were 2 bases for V and 0 bases for J; bases not matched to a gene: 10. The CDR3 reads CSARSASGRPIAKNIQYF. The CDR3 bases are TGCAGTGCTAGATCGGCTAGCGGGAGACCAATAGCCAAAAACATTCAGTACTTC.

This clonotype has ten or more counts. J is TRBJ2-5 and V is TRBV5-1, with D maybe TRBD2 (5 bases). Deletions cut 1 base from V and 5 bases from J, with 15 bases between. The CDR3 covers 15 residues. Germline CDR1 SGHRS, CDR2 YFSETQ. This chain's CDR3 is CASSLTRSRGETQYF. CDR3 DNA sequence: TGCGCCAGCAGCTTGACCCGCAGTCGGGGTGAGACCCAGTACTTC.

This rearrangement joins TRBV12-3 or TRBV12-4 to TRBJ1-5, with D tentatively TRBD1 (6 bases). The V and J ends lost 1 base and 4 bases respectively, with 17 bases between them. The CDR3 length is 17 residues. Here the CDR3 reads CASSLERIGGGNQPQHF. For the CDR3, the DNA is TGTGCCAGCAGTTTAGAACGAATAGGAGGGGGGAATCAGCCCCAGCATTTT.